This TCR beta chain was sequenced during a study of cytomegalovirus exposure and HLA in healthy donors. Across the study: The approximately 120 million unique TCR beta sequences, from approximately 170 million T cells, were found by an earlier analysis.

60 Vbeta and 13 Jbeta primers were used in PCR. The assay was immunoSEQ multiplex PCR, and TCRdb's table has in-frame clones only and misses some. This repertoire includes tens of thousands of clones. Germline assignment: CDR1 GTSNPN and CDR2 SVGIG (reference sequence). V lost 3 bases, J lost 5 bases, and 4 bases stayed unmatched. This CDR3 contains 12 residues. The receptor's source is a male donor in good health and CMV-seronegative. The chain is built from TRBV30 and TRBJ2-7, with 7 bases matching TRBD1. Source material: PBMCs. CDR3 coding DNA: TGTGCCTGGAGGACAGGGTACGACGAGCAGTACTTC. It specifies CAWRTGYDEQYF.